This passage covers 26 T cell receptor beta chains from one sample sequenced in a study of vaccination and CD4 T cells after COVID-19. Treatment reported: roughly nine-day PBMC culture with coronavirus spike peptide pools or control peptides (ViraFEST assay). The Oncomine TCR Beta short-read assay was what sequenced the DNA obtained from cultured CD4+ T cells. TCRdb reprocessed the PCR reads with MiXCR, giving one entry per CDR3 protein. This sample yields roughly 15,000 distinct CDR3 sequences, of which 50% to 55% are seen a single time; less than 7.5% belongs to the top ten. These receptors' targets are unknown. The sequencing input was CD4+ T cells from blood, cultured in vitro. The receptors here all came from a human donor who had recovered from COVID-19.

The gene calls are TRBV19 and TRBJ1-2; D is ambiguous. Trimming stripped 6 bases from V and 6 bases from J, with 14 bases between. The CDR3 runs 13 residues. Germline CDR1 LNHDA, CDR2 SQIVND (reference sequence). CDR3 in amino acids: CASRTRGTHGYTF. The CDR3, as DNA: TGTGCCAGTAGGACCCGGGGAACCCATGGCTACACCTTC.

The genes are TRBV20-1 and TRBJ2-1; D is possibly TRBD1 (6 bases). The germline gives CDR1 DFQATT, CDR2 SNEGSKA (reference sequence). V was trimmed by 1 base and J by 13 bases, leaving 11 bases between them. The CDR3 covers 11 residues. CDR3: CSARAVQGQFF. The CDR3 DNA reads TGCAGTGCTAGAGCGGTACAGGGTCAGTTCTTC.

The chain has TRBV12-3 or TRBV12-4 and TRBJ1-5; no clear D gene. The V end lost 1 base, the J end lost 5 bases, and 6 bases lay between the germline ends. CDR3 size: 13 residues. The CDR3 DNA reads TGTGCCAGCAGTTTAGAACCTTATCAGCCCCAGCATTTT. Encoded protein: CASSLEPYQPQHF.

This chain joins TRBV27 and TRBJ2-3; tentatively, D is TRBD1 (5 bases). The V end lost 6 bases, the J end lost 4 bases, and 14 bases lay between the germline ends. There are 14 residues in the CDR3. Germline CDR1 is MNHEY and CDR2 is SMNVEV (reference sequence). The CDR3 loop is CASRTRTIADTQYF. The DNA for the CDR3 is TGTGCCAGCAGAACAAGGACAATTGCAGATACGCAGTATTTT.

A few counts support this clonotype. The rearrangement links TRBV19 to TRBJ1-2; 8 positions agree with TRBD1. CDR1 is LNHDA, CDR2 SQIVND, per germline (reference sequence). V shed 4 bases and J 2 bases; nucleotides not matched to a gene: 9. The CDR3 runs to 16 residues. The CDR3 nucleotides read TGTGCCAGTAGTACAGGGGGCCCTCTCTTCAACTATGGCTACACCTTC. Translating it yields CASSTGGPLFNYGYTF.

This clonotype appeared a few times. The gene calls are TRBV2 and TRBJ2-2; 8 nucleotides match TRBD1. Germline assignment: CDR1 SNHLY and CDR2 FYNNEI. V lost 6 bases and J lost 2; bases outside the gene matches: 5. The CDR3 is 15 residues long. CDR3 region: CASRAGTGNTGELFF. CDR3 nucleotide sequence: TGTGCCAGCAGGGCCGGGACAGGAAACACCGGGGAGCTGTTTTTT.

J is TRBJ2-7 and V is TRBV7-9, with D possibly TRBD1 on 6 matching bases. Trimming stripped 5 bases from V and 4 bases from J, with 9 bases between. The V gene's germline CDR1 is SEHNR and CDR2 FQNEAQ (reference sequence). There are 12 residues in the CDR3. The CDR3 DNA is TGTGCCAGCAGCCCCACAGGGTACGAGCAGTACTTC. Protein: CASSPTGYEQYF.

The V gene is TRBV19, the J gene TRBJ1-1; 8 nucleotides line up with TRBD1. Germline V gives CDR1 LNHDA, CDR2 SQIVND (reference sequence). The CDR3 length is 16 residues. J lost 1 base, V lost 7 bases, and 11 bases had no gene match. CDR3 DNA sequence: TGTGCCAGTATATTAGGCGGGACAGGAACGAACACTGAAGCTTTCTTT. The encoded protein is CASILGGTGTNTEAFF.

The chain couples TRBV5-1 to TRBJ2-3, with D uncertain. Per the germline V gene, CDR1 is SGHRS and CDR2 is YFSETQ. The CDR3 is made up of 14 amino acids. V gave up 3 bases and J gave up 5 bases, with 13 bases separating them. The DNA of the CDR3 is TGCGCCAGCAGCTCACCTCAATTGGGAGATACGCAGTATTTT. Encoded protein: CASSSPQLGDTQYF.

The chain has TRBV6-1 and TRBJ2-6; 8 bases line up with TRBD1. This CDR3 spans 14 amino acids. The J segment lost 4 bases and the V segment lost 10 bases, leaving 6 bases of the junction unmatched. Germline V gene sequence: CDR1 MNHNS, CDR2 SASEGT. CDR3 loop: CAIYRGTGANVLTF. The CDR3 coding sequence is TGTGCCATATACAGGGGGACCGGGGCCAACGTCCTGACTTTC.

V is TRBV20-1 and J is TRBJ2-7, with 9 positions matching TRBD2. Per the germline V gene, CDR1 is DFQATT and CDR2 is SNEGSKA (reference sequence). V shed 3 bases, J shed 7 bases, and the junction held 10 bases outside the gene matches. The CDR3 runs 14 residues. CDR3 nucleotides: TGCAGTGCTAGTCCCCTAGCGGGGCTCGGTGAGCAGTACTTC. This codes for CSASPLAGLGEQYF.

The chain employs TRBV6-1 and TRBJ2-1, with 11 bases lining up with TRBD1. Germline V gene sequence: CDR1 MNHNS, CDR2 SASEGT. J gave up 7 bases and V 7 bases, and 18 bases lay outside the gene matches. CDR3 length: 18 residues. In DNA, the CDR3 is TGTGCCAGCACCCCGCCCCCCGGACAGGGGGCGATTGGGAATGAGCAGTTCTTC. It translates to CASTPPPGQGAIGNEQFF.

This clonotype was detected a few times. The CDR3 DNA reads as TGTGCCAGCAGTGAAGCGAATTCGCGGGAGACCCAGTACTTC. Protein: CASSEANSRETQYF. The V gene is TRBV2, the J gene TRBJ2-5; D ambiguous. Trimming pared 0 bases from V and 5 bases from J, leaving 10 bases between. There are 14 residues in the CDR3. Germline loops: CDR1 SNHLY, CDR2 FYNNEI.

This rearrangement joins TRBV27 to TRBJ1-2; D is undetermined. V dropped 4 bases and J dropped 0 bases, with 12 bases sitting between them. The CDR3 consists of 15 residues. In germline, CDR1 is MNHEY, CDR2 SMNVEV (reference sequence). The CDR3 region is CASSSYTYSNYGYTF. The DNA for the CDR3 is TGTGCCAGCAGTTCGTACACCTACTCTAACTATGGCTACACCTTC.

The genes are TRBV7-2 and TRBJ1-4; 9 bases are a match to TRBD1. This CDR3 spans 14 amino acids. Germline V gene sequence: CDR1 SGHTA, CDR2 FQGNSA. The V gene end was trimmed by 4 bases and the J gene end by 11 bases; junction bases not matched to a gene: 8. CDR3 amino acids: CASSSGQGLGKLFF. The CDR3 DNA is TGTGCCAGCAGCTCTGGACAGGGGTTGGGGAAACTGTTTTTT. Combining the CDR3 with reference TRBV7-2 and TRBJ1-4 gives the whole variable domain GAGVSQSPSNKVTEKGKDVELRCDPISGHTALYWYRQSLGQGLEFLIYFQGNSAPDKSGLPSDRFSAERTGGSVSTLTIQRTQQEDSAVYLCASSSGQGLGKLFFGSGTQLSVL.

The CDR3 region is CSARDGRGAEAFF. The DNA of the CDR3 is TGCAGTGCTAGAGATGGAAGGGGAGCTGAAGCTTTCTTT. The chain employs TRBV20-1 and TRBJ1-1; D might be TRBD1 (5 bases). Germline V gene data show CDR1 as DFQATT and CDR2 as SNEGSKA (reference sequence). This CDR3 contains 13 residues. Trimming took 0 bases from V and 6 from J, leaving 11 bases between them.

The rearrangement uses TRBV20-1 and TRBJ1-6; tentatively, D is TRBD1 (5 bases). This CDR3 contains 14 residues. V was trimmed by 3 bases and J by 7 bases, leaving 13 bases between them. Looked up from germline, CDR1 is DFQATT and CDR2 is SNEGSKA (reference sequence). CDR3 sequence (DNA): TGCAGTGCTAGCGACAGAACCTGGAATTCACCCCTCCACTTT. Its translation: CSASDRTWNSPLHF.

The genes are TRBV14 and TRBJ1-1; D might be TRBD1 (5 bases). CDR1 SGHDN and CDR2 FVKESK come from the germline V gene. With 0 bases removed from V and 4 bases from J, the gap between germline ends came to 6 bases. The CDR3 is 13 amino acids. The CDR3 here is CASSQDGGTEAFF. The CDR3 bases are TGTGCCAGCAGCCAAGATGGGGGCACTGAAGCTTTCTTT.

This rearrangement joins TRBV27 to TRBJ1-2, with D uncertain. CDR1 MNHEY and CDR2 SMNVEV come from the germline V gene (reference sequence). V lost 3 bases, J lost 4 bases, and 9 bases lay in between. There are 13 residues in the CDR3. CDR3 sequence reads: CASSLTGSYGYTF. DNA of the CDR3: TGTGCCAGCAGTTTGACTGGGAGCTATGGCTACACCTTC.

This chain joins TRBV20-1 and TRBJ2-1; D could derive from TRBD1 or TRBD2 (5 bases each). Trimming stripped 6 bases from V and 9 bases from J, with 15 bases between. CDR1 DFQATT and CDR2 SNEGSKA come from the germline V gene (reference sequence). The CDR3 is 12 residues long. The CDR3 bases are TGCAGTGCCCGTGGGGGAGCTGGTGAGCAGTTCTTC. This encodes CSARGGAGEQFF.

There are a few counts of this clonotype. CDR3 nucleotides: TGCAGTGCTAGAGATATGGGGGGGGGCTATGGCTACACCTTC. This encodes CSARDMGGGYGYTF. The chain employs TRBV20-1 and TRBJ1-2; D is possibly TRBD1 (5 bases). The CDR3 is made up of 14 amino acids. Germline CDR1 is DFQATT and CDR2 is SNEGSKA (reference sequence). V lost 0 bases to trimming and J lost 4 bases, with 12 bases between them.

This sequence joins TRBV5-4 and TRBJ2-3, with TRBD2 as a possible D gene (5 bases). V was shortened by 5 bases and J by 1 base, with 11 bases between the two germline ends. There are 14 residues in the CDR3. Looked up from germline, CDR1 is SGHNT and CDR2 is YYREEE (reference sequence). The CDR3 spells CASRKSGRTDTQYF. DNA for the CDR3: TGTGCCAGCAGAAAAAGCGGACGCACAGATACGCAGTATTTT.

The chain combines TRBV30 with TRBJ2-7; 12 nucleotides agree with TRBD1. The CDR3 length is 15 residues. With V trimmed by 1 base and J by 5 bases, 6 bases remained unmatched. Per the germline V gene, CDR1 is GTSNPN and CDR2 is SVGIG (reference sequence). The CDR3 is CAWSAAGTGGDEQYF. In DNA form, the CDR3 reads TGTGCCTGGAGTGCCGCCGGGACAGGGGGCGACGAGCAGTACTTC.

This chain connects TRBV11-3 to TRBJ2-5, with TRBD2 identical over 10 bases. Germline V gene sequence: CDR1 SGHNT, CDR2 YENEEA. This CDR3 spans 16 amino acids. V lost 3 bases, J lost 3 bases, and 7 bases stayed unmatched. The CDR3 is CASSLVAGGWEETQYF. CDR3 nucleotides: TGTGCCAGCAGCTTGGTAGCGGGAGGCTGGGAAGAGACCCAGTACTTC.

This clonotype has only one observation. The chain employs TRBV2 and TRBJ2-7; D gene ambiguous. Trimming left V 6 bases short and J 0 bases short, with 9 bases between. The CDR3 length is 13 residues. From germline, CDR1 is SNHLY and CDR2 FYNNEI. DNA of the CDR3: TGTGCCAGCAGGGCCGACTTCTCCTACGAGCAGTACTTC. It encodes CASRADFSYEQYF.

The genes are TRBV4-1 and TRBJ2-1; maybe TRBD1 (6 bases). V gave up 5 bases and J gave up 6 bases, with 14 bases separating them. Germline CDR1 reads MGHRA; CDR2 reads YSYEKL. This CDR3 has 14 residues. This chain's CDR3 is CASSSLTGTNEQFF. CDR3 DNA: TGCGCCAGCAGCTCCCTCACAGGGACCAATGAGCAGTTCTTC.